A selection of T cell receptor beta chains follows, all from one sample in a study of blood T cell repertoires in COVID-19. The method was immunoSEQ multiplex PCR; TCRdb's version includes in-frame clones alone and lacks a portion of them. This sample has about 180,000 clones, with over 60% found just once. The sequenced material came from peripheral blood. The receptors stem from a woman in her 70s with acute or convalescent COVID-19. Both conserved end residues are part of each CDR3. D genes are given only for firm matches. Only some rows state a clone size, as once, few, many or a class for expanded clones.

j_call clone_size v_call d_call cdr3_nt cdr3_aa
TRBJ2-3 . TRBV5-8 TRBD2 TGTGCCAGCAGCTTGGCCTCGACTAGCGGAAGCACAGATACGCAGTATTTT CASSLASTSGSTDTQYF
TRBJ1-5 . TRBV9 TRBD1 TGTGCCAGCAGCACGACAGGGGAGGCGGGTCAGCCCCAGCATTTT CASSTTGEAGQPQHF
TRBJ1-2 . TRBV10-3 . TGTGCCATCAGTTCCGACAGGTACGAGGATGGCTACACCTTC CAISSDRYEDGYTF
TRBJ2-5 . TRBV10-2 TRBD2 TGCGCCAGCTGGGGGTCGACTAGCGGCCAAGAGACCCAGTACTTC CASWGSTSGQETQYF
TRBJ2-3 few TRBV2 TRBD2 TGTGCCAGCATCGACGAAACCGGGACTAGCGGACGCACAGATACGCAGTATTTT CASIDETGTSGRTDTQYF
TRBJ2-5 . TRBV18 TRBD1 TGTGCCAGCTCACGGGAACAGGGGTCCGGGGAGACCCAGTACTTC CASSREQGSGETQYF
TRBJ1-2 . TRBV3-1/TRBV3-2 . TGTGCCAGCAGCACCCCCGGGACAAGTATCTATGGCTACACCTTC CASSTPGTSIYGYTF
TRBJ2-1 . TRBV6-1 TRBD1 TGTGCCAGCAGTGAATCCACAGGGGCGTTTAATGAGCAGTTCTTC CASSESTGAFNEQFF
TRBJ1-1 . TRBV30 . TGTGCCTGGAGTGACGCTTTGGGCAGCCTAAAACATGAAGCTTTCTTT CAWSDALGSLKHEAFF
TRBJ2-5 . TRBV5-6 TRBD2 TGTGCCAGCAGGATAGCGGGTAGGCAAGAGACCCAGTACTTC CASRIAGRQETQYF
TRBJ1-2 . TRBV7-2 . TGTGCCAGCAGCTTATCCGCAGGGGCCAGGGGATATGGCTACACCTTC CASSLSAGARGYGYTF
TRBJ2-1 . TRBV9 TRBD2 TGTGCCAGCACGCTTCCGCGGGAGGGAGGTGAGCAGTTCTTC CASTLPREGGEQFF
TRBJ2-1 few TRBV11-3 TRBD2 TGTGCCAGCAGCTTCGAGGGGACAGCCGGGACTAGCGGGTCCAATGAGCAGTTCTTC CASSFEGTAGTSGSNEQFF
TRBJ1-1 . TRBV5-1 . TGCGCCAGCAGCTTGCGTGCGGGGGGTGGTACTGAAGCTTTCTTT CASSLRAGGGTEAFF
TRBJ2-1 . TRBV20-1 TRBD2 TGCAGTGCTAGAGGAGGGGGACTAGACTTCTTC CSARGGGLDFF
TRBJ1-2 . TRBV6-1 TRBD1 TGTGCCAGCAGTGAGGTTAGGGGGCCGGGAGGCTACACCTTC CASSEVRGPGGYTF
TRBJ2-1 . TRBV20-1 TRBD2 TGCAGTGCCTTTAGCGGGCAAGTGCAGTTCTTC CSAFSGQVQFF